These 16 T cell receptor beta chains were sequenced from one sample in a study of blood T cell repertoires in COVID-19. The data were produced by immunoSEQ multiplex PCR, yet TCRdb's version contains in-frame clones alone and is incomplete. The sample yields over 200,000 clones, less than 90% seen once. The sequenced sample was peripheral blood. All receptors derive from a man aged 40-50 years with active or convalescent COVID-19.

This clone appeared a few times. This chain links TRBV7-8 with TRBJ2-5; 9 bases agree with TRBD2. Losses at the gene ends were 0 bases for V and 2 bases for J; bases not matched to a gene: 4. The germline gives CDR1 SGHVS, CDR2 FQNEAQ. The CDR3 length is 16 residues. The CDR3 spells CASSLAASGEQETQYF. CDR3 nucleotide sequence: TGTGCCAGCAGCTTAGCGGCTAGCGGGGAGCAAGAGACCCAGTACTTC.

The chain has TRBV19 and TRBJ2-7, with D maybe TRBD2 (5 bases). Germline CDR1 and CDR2: LNHDA and SQIVND (reference sequence). The CDR3 length is 13 residues. Trimming removed 6 bases at V and 7 bases at J, with 16 bases between. The CDR3 coding sequence is TGTGCCAGTAGCTTACTCGGGGATCGAGAGCAGTACTTC. Protein product: CASSLLGDREQYF.

J is TRBJ2-7 and V is TRBV4-2; TRBD2 matches 8 bases. This CDR3 has 16 amino acids. V trimming: 3 bases; J trimming: 2 bases; junction bases outside the gene matches: 9. Germline CDR1 reads LGHNA; CDR2 reads YNFKEQ. The DNA of the CDR3 is TGTGCCAGCAGCCAGGGGGCGGGGGGCGATACCTACGAGCAGTACTTC. Protein product: CASSQGAGGDTYEQYF.

This chain uses TRBV12-3 or TRBV12-4 with TRBJ1-2; D unresolved. The end of the DNA is better explained by TRBJ2-1, so the J call may be wrong. This CDR3 region has 13 residues. CDR3 DNA sequence: TGTGCCAGCAGTTCGAACACCTTACTGGGACAGTTCTTC. It yields the protein CASSSNTLLGQFF.

The rearrangement uses TRBV19 and TRBJ2-1; TRBD1 matches at 9 bases. This CDR3 region has 15 residues. The J segment lost 0 bases and the V segment lost 6 bases, leaving 3 bases of the junction unmatched. The germline gives CDR1 LNHDA, CDR2 SQIVND (reference sequence). CDR3 loop: CASRPQGASYNEQFF. DNA for the CDR3: TGTGCCAGTAGACCACAGGGGGCCTCCTACAATGAGCAGTTCTTC.

This clone is a singleton in its sample. The V and J genes are TRBV28 and TRBJ2-7, with 7 bases matching TRBD2. The CDR3 spans 14 residues. Germline assignment: CDR1 MDHEN and CDR2 SYDVKM. V gave up 3 bases and J gave up 3 bases; unmatched junction bases: 5. CDR3 sequence reads: CASSLGGRHYEQYF. CDR3 nucleotide sequence: TGTGCCAGCAGTTTGGGCGGGAGACACTACGAGCAGTACTTC.

This clone was recorded only once. This rearrangement joins TRBV7-2 to TRBJ2-1, with 10 bases aligning to TRBD2. This CDR3 region has 15 residues. Germline CDR1 reads SGHTA; CDR2 reads FQGNSA. The ends lost 5 bases at V and 2 bases at J; junction bases unmatched: 3. This CDR3 is CASSTSGAAYNEQFF. CDR3 in DNA: TGTGCCAGCAGCACTAGCGGGGCCGCCTACAATGAGCAGTTCTTC. Combining the CDR3 with reference TRBV7-2 and TRBJ2-1 gives the whole variable domain GAGVSQSPSNKVTEKGKDVELRCDPISGHTALYWYRQSLGQGLEFLIYFQGNSAPDKSGLPSDRFSAERTGGSVSTLTIQRTQQEDSAVYLCASSTSGAAYNEQFFGPGTRLTVL.

The V gene is TRBV28, the J gene TRBJ2-5; 8 bases are a match to TRBD1. CDR1 is MDHEN and CDR2 is SYDVKM in the germline V gene. Trimming at V came to 3 bases and at J to 5 bases, leaving 11 bases not matched to a gene. The length of the CDR3 is 16 residues. The CDR3 loop reads CASSFNPQGAWETQYF. CDR3 nucleotide sequence: TGTGCCAGCAGTTTTAATCCGCAGGGGGCGTGGGAGACCCAGTACTTC.

This chain links TRBV5-4 with TRBJ2-7; 10 bases match TRBD2. V shed 0 bases and J 2 bases; nucleotides not matched to a gene: 2. The germline V gene has CDR1 SGHNT and CDR2 YYREEE (reference sequence). The CDR3 is made up of 15 amino acids. For the CDR3, the DNA is TGTGCCAGCAGCTTGGGGACTAGCGGAACCTACGAGCAGTACTTC. This encodes CASSLGTSGTYEQYF.

CDR3 coding DNA: TGTGCCAGCAGGACAGGGAGCTCCTACAATGAGCAGTTCTTC. Amino acids: CASRTGSSYNEQFF. The rearrangement joins TRBV2 to TRBJ2-1, with 7 bases identical to TRBD1. With V trimmed by 6 bases and J by 0 bases, 2 bases remained unmatched. The germline gives CDR1 SNHLY, CDR2 FYNNEI. There are 14 residues in the CDR3.

The chain recombines TRBV30 with TRBJ1-3; weak D call: TRBD1 (6 bases). V lost 3 bases and J 0 bases, leaving 15 bases between the germline ends. The CDR3 length is 16 residues. CDR1 and CDR2 from the germline V gene are GTSNPN and SVGIG (reference sequence). CDR3 in amino acids: CAWRWGPLSSGNTIYF. The CDR3 DNA reads as TGTGCCTGGAGGTGGGGGCCCCTTAGCTCTGGAAACACCATATATTTT.

The V call is TRBV18, the J call TRBJ2-1; tentatively, D is TRBD2 (6 bases). V was trimmed by 0 bases and J by 5 bases, leaving 14 bases between them. CDR1 is KGHSH, CDR2 LQKENI, per germline. The CDR3 sequence is 16 residues long. CDR3 coding DNA: TGTGCCAGCTCACCACCGGGAGGATTAGCAAACAATGAGCAGTTCTTC. Amino acids: CASSPPGGLANNEQFF.

The V and J genes are TRBV30 and TRBJ1-1, with 9 positions matching TRBD1. Germline CDR1 is GTSNPN and CDR2 is SVGIG (reference sequence). The CDR3 is 12 residues long. Losses at the gene ends were 5 bases for V and 4 bases for J; bases not matched to a gene: 2. The CDR3 is CAWGTGPTEAFF. CDR3 bases: TGTGCCTGGGGGACAGGGCCCACTGAAGCTTTCTTT.

This rearrangement joins TRBV28 to TRBJ2-7, with TRBD2 matching 10 bases. Unmatched junction bases numbered 5, after V lost 2 bases and J lost 7 bases. Germline V gene lookup returns CDR1 MDHEN and CDR2 SYDVKM. The CDR3 has 14 amino acids. In DNA form, the CDR3 reads TGTGCCAGCAGTTTACCAGCGGGAGGGAAAGAGCAGTACTTC. It codes for CASSLPAGGKEQYF.

This clone was recorded once. The CDR3 bases are TGCGCCAGCAGTGTCAATTTGGGGGGACCTGGAAACACCATATATTTT. Encoded protein: CASSVNLGGPGNTIYF. V usage is TRBV10-2 and J usage is TRBJ1-3; D possibly corresponds to TRBD1 (5 bases). Trimming cost V 4 bases and J 2 bases, with 15 bases left between them. Looked up from germline, CDR1 is WSHSY and CDR2 is SAAADI. CDR3 length: 16 residues.

This sequence joins TRBV6-5 and TRBJ1-1; D unclear. This CDR3 has 14 amino acids. Germline V gene data show CDR1 as MNHEY and CDR2 as SVGAGI. V lost 8 bases to trimming and J lost 1 base, with 14 bases between them. This chain's CDR3 is CASLRGLSNTEAFF. CDR3 in DNA: TGTGCCAGCCTTCGTGGGCTTTCGAACACTGAAGCTTTCTTT.